This T cell receptor (beta chain) was identified during a study of T cells in tumors after PD-1 blockade. About the study: Mean per tumor sample: 25,000 or so templates (roughly 550-100,000), over 6,000 unique clonotypes.

A remark on this clone: Its antigen remains unidentified.

Data came from immunoSEQ multiplex PCR; TCRdb stores just in-frame clones and leaves some out. The sample has a few thousand clones, around 70% seen once; the top ten hold 10% to 15%. Broader study findings: Expanded exhausted CD8+ clones after therapy were mostly novel clonotypes.

The V gene end was trimmed by 5 bases and the J gene end by 9 bases; junction bases not matched to a gene: 2. Germline CDR1 is SGDLS and CDR2 is YYNGEE. This CDR3 is 13 amino acids long. The chain is built from TRBV9 and TRBJ2-2, with 12 bases identical to TRBD1. The sample in question was tumor tissue, obtained before anti-PD-1 treatment. The TCR originated in a human donor with basal cell carcinoma. The CDR3 reads CASRGQGAWELFF. Here the CDR3 DNA reads TGTGCCAGCAGGGGACAGGGGGCGTGGGAGCTGTTTTTT.